These T cell receptor beta chains were read from a single sample in a study of blood T cell repertoires in COVID-19. Generated by immunoSEQ multiplex PCR, the TCRdb table keeps only in-frame clones and is missing some. The data show roughly 500,000 clones, 70% to 90% seen once. The sample consisted of peripheral blood. These receptors originate from a human donor in a cohort sampled during active COVID-19. Each CDR3 is given with its conserved first and last residue. Each record gives: clone size, D gene, CDR3 length, J gene, V gene, CDR3 protein, CDR3 DNA. A D gene is named only where the DNA matches it firmly. Part of the rows lack a size; the others show once, few, many or a class for expanded clones.

NA,NA,14,TRBJ1-6,TRBV6-5,CASSSSGGYSPLHF,TGTGCCAGCAGCTCTTCCGGGGGGTATTCACCCCTCCACTTT
NA,NA,13,TRBJ2-7,TRBV19,CASSIRDQGEQYF,TGTGCCAGTAGTATCCGAGATCAGGGCGAGCAGTACTTC
NA,NA,13,TRBJ1-1,TRBV7-6,CASLREMNTEAFF,TGTGCCAGCCTTAGAGAAATGAACACTGAAGCTTTCTTT
NA,NA,16,TRBJ1-1,TRBV19,CASSISPAGTNTEAFF,TGTGCCAGTAGTATATCTCCGGCGGGTACGAACACTGAAGCTTTCTTT
NA,TRBD2,15,TRBJ2-3,TRBV25-1,CASSEVSGDTDTQYF,TGTGCCAGCAGTGAAGTGAGCGGGGACACAGATACGCAGTATTTT
NA,TRBD1,16,TRBJ1-2,TRBV5-3,CARSLERDRPSGGYTF,TGTGCCAGAAGCTTGGAAAGGGACAGACCCTCGGGAGGCTACACCTTC
NA,TRBD1,16,TRBJ2-5,TRBV27,CASSVGQGPYQETQYF,TGTGCCAGCAGTGTCGGACAGGGCCCTTACCAAGAGACCCAGTACTTC
few,TRBD1,11,TRBJ1-2,TRBV5-1,CASGQEYGYTF,TGCGCCAGCGGACAGGAATATGGCTACACCTTC
NA,NA,13,TRBJ1-1,TRBV5-6,CASSFKGGTEAFF,TGTGCCAGCAGCTTTAAGGGAGGCACTGAAGCTTTCTTT
once,TRBD1,14,TRBJ1-1,TRBV10-3,CAISGQGGEAEAFF,TGTGCCATCAGTGGACAGGGGGGAGAGGCTGAAGCTTTCTTT
NA,TRBD2,16,TRBJ2-7,TRBV7-6,CASSPTGGSNLGEQYF,TGTGCCAGCAGCCCCACGGGCGGGAGCAATCTGGGGGAGCAGTACTTC
NA,NA,12,TRBJ1-5,TRBV12-3/TRBV12-4,CASRRVNQPQHF,TGTGCCAGCAGGCGGGTGAATCAGCCCCAGCATTTT
NA,NA,15,TRBJ2-1,TRBV7-2,CASLPGSGDYNEQFF,TGTGCCAGCCTCCCTGGTAGCGGAGACTACAATGAGCAGTTCTTC
NA,NA,13,TRBJ2-3,TRBV29-1,CSVDREGTDTQYF,TGCAGCGTTGACAGGGAGGGCACAGATACGCAGTATTTT
NA,TRBD1,14,TRBJ2-5,TRBV7-2,CASRPQGAVETQYF,TGTGCCAGCAGGCCGCAGGGGGCTGTTGAGACCCAGTACTTC
NA,TRBD2,16,TRBJ2-2,TRBV4-2,CASSRYSGGNTGELFF,TGTGCCAGCAGCCGCTATTCGGGGGGGAACACCGGGGAGCTGTTTTTT
few,NA,12,TRBJ1-5,TRBV5-4,CATGWDYQPQHF,TGTGCTACTGGCTGGGACTATCAGCCCCAGCATTTT
NA,NA,11,TRBJ1-1,TRBV29-1,CSVVRSTEAFF,TGCAGCGTTGTAAGGAGCACTGAAGCTTTCTTT
NA,NA,15,TRBJ1-1,TRBV6-5,CASSYGFADDAEAFF,TGTGCCAGCAGTTACGGGTTTGCGGATGACGCTGAAGCTTTCTTT